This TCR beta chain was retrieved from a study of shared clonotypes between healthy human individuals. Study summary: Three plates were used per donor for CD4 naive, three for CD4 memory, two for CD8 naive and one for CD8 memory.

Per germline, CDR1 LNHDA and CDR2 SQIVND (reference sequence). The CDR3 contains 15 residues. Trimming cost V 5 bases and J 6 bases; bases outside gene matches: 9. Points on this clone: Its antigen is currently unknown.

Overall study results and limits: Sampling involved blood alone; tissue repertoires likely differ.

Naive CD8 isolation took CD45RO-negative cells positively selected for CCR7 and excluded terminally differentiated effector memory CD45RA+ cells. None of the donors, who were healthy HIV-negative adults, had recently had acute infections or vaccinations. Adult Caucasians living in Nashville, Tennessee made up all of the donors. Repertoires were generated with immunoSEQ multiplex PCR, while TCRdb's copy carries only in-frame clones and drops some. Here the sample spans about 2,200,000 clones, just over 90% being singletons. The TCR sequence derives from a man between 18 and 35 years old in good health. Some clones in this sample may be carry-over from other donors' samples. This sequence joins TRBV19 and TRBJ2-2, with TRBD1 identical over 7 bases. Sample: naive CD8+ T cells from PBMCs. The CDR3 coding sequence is TGTGCCAGTAGTGGGACAGTCTTTGTCGCCGGGGAGCTGTTTTTT. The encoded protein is CASSGTVFVAGELFF.